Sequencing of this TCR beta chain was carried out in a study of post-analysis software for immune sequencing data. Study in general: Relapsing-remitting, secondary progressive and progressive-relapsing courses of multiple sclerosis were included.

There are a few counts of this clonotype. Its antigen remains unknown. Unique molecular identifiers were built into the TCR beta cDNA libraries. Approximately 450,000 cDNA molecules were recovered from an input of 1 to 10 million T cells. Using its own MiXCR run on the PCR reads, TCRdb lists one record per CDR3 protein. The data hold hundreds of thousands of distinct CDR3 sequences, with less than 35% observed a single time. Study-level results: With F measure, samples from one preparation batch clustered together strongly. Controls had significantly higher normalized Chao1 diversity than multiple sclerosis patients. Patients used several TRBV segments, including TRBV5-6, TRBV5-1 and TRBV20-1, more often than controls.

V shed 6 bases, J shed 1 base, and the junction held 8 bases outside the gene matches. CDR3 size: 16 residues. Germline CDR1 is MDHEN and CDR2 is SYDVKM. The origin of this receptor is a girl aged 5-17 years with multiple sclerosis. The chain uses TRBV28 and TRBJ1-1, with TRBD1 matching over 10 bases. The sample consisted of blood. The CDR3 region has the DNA TGTGCCAGCAGCCTGACAGGGGGCTTCTGGAACACTGAAGCTTTCTTT. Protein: CASSLTGGFWNTEAFF.